These 4 T cell receptor beta chains were sequenced from one sample in a study of cytomegalovirus exposure and HLA in healthy donors. Sequenced by immunoSEQ multiplex PCR; TCRdb stores in-frame clones only, minus some. The profile shows around 73,000 clones, about 90% of them singletons. The sample was PBMCs. The receptors were gathered from a woman between 18 and 29 years old in good health and CMV-seropositive.

The genes are TRBV9 and TRBJ2-5; a weak D match, TRBD2 (5 bases). There are 16 residues in the CDR3. Per the germline V gene, CDR1 is SGDLS and CDR2 is YYNGEE. V lost 2 bases to trimming and J lost 5 bases, with 19 bases between them. The CDR3 loop is CASSVEPGGLLETQYF. CDR3 DNA sequence: TGTGCCAGCAGCGTTGAGCCAGGCGGACTGCTGGAGACCCAGTACTTC.

This sequence joins TRBV2 and TRBJ2-7; 10 bases are a match to TRBD2. Trimming cost V 3 bases and J 4 bases; bases outside gene matches: 15. Germline V gene data show CDR1 as SNHLY and CDR2 as FYNNEI. The CDR3 covers 18 residues. DNA for the CDR3: TGTGCCAGCAGTGAGAACCCAGTGCCTAGCGGGAGATCGTACGAGCAGTACTTC. This sequence encodes CASSENPVPSGRSYEQYF.

The rearrangement joins TRBV19 to TRBJ1-2; 8 bases fit TRBD1. The CDR3 is 15 residues long. The germline gives CDR1 LNHDA, CDR2 SQIVND (reference sequence). Losses at the gene ends were 5 bases for V and 4 bases for J; bases not matched to a gene: 9. The CDR3 coding sequence is TGTGCCAGTAGTTGGACAGGGAAGAATAGCTATGGCTACACCTTC. As protein: CASSWTGKNSYGYTF.

For the CDR3, the DNA is TGTGCCAGCAGCCAGGGGGCAAGTGGTTCACCCCTCCACTTT. Translation gives CASSQGASGSPLHF. V is TRBV6-4 and J is TRBJ1-6, with TRBD1 matching over 8 bases. After removal of 6 bases from V and 9 bases from J, the junction contained 7 bases not matched to a gene. Germline lookup yields CDR1 MRHNA and CDR2 SNTAGT. The CDR3 has 14 amino acids.